The clone carrying this TCR beta chain was seen many times. Antigen unknown. MiXCR was run by TCRdb on the 5' RACE reads, yielding one entry per CDR3 protein. The repertoire holds around 240,000 distinct CDR3 sequences, with approximately 10% as singletons. This sample was taken from a study of identical twins. Per germline, CDR1 SGHVS and CDR2 FQNEAQ. The CDR3 length is 14 residues. Trimming removed 5 bases from V and 8 bases from J; junction bases left unmatched: 5. Whole-study results and caveats: Cross-sectional statistics, not tracking of the same donors, supported the conclusions. Twin-shared out-of-frame alpha sequences were enriched for low generation probability. Diverse VJ usage suggested most zero-insertion clonotypes were not invariant T cells.

Sequenced material: memory T cells sorted from blood. The chain combines TRBV7-8 with TRBJ2-1, with 11 bases matching TRBD2. The TCR originated in a man over 45 in good health. CDR3 protein: CASSNGLAGHEQFF. The CDR3 DNA reads as TGTGCCAGCAGCAACGGACTAGCGGGCCATGAGCAGTTCTTC.